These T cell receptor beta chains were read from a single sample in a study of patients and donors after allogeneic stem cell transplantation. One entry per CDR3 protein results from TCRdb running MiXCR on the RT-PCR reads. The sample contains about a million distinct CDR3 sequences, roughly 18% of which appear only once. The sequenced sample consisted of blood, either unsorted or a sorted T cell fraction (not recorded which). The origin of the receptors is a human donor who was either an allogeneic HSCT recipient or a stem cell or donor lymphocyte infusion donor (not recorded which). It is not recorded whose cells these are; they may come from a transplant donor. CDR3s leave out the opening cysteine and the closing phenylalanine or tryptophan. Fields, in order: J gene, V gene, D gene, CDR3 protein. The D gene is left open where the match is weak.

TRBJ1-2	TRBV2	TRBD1	ASKDRSKSGYT
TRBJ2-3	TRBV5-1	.	ATSDRTTDTQY
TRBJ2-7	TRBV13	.	ASSFQLAFYEQY
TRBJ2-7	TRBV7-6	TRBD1	ASSLGTLGQGDYEQY
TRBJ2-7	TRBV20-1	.	SAGDRSYEQY
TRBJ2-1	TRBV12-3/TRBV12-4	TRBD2	ASSLARGNNEQF
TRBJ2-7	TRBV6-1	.	ASTQTDRSSYEQY
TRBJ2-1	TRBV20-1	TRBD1	SAGRDRTYNEQF
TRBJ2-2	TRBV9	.	ASSPNGDGNTGELF
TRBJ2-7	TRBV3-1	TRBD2	ASSQEAGTSEQY
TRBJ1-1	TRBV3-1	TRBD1	ASSQWVNRGQKRNTEAF
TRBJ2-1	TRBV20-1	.	SARVGGRPAENEQF
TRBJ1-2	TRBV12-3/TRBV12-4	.	ASRAPDSYGYT
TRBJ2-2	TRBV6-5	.	ASSSPNANTGELF
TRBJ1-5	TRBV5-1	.	ASSLDSRRNQPQH
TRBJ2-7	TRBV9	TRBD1	ASSVAQGAYEQY
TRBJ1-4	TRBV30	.	AWMRGAGEKLF
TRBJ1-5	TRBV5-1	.	ASSLGPPKNQPQH
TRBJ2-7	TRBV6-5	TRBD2	ASSYSIAGGTYEQY
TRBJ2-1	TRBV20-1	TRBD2	SAFPGLVGNEQF
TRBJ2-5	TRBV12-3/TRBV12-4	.	ASSFRVGETQY
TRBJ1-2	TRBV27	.	ASSFSGSGGYT
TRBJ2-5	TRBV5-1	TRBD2	ASSLATSGGEETQY
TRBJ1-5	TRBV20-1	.	SPLEGRWSNQPQH
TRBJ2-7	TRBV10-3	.	AISESNITQVSYEQY
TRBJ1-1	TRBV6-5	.	ASSNRLAF
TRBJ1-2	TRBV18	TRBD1	ASSLRSDRGSNGYT
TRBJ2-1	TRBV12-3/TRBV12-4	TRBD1	ASSYRGEQF
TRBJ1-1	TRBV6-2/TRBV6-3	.	ASSPLRTVMNTEAF
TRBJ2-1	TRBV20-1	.	SAVVTGYNEQF
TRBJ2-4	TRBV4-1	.	ASSQDLGGAKLAKNIQY
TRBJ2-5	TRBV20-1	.	SARGPEAQY
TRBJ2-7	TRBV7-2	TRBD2	ASRGTSVGAHEQY
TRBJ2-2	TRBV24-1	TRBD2	ATSDQQRELTGELF
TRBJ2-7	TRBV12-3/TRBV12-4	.	ASSLSQTYEQY